This T cell receptor (beta chain) was identified during a study of regulatory T cells in long-lasting Graves disease. Study-level information: Newly diagnosed Graves' patients took antithyroid drugs under 3 months.

Researchers made TCR beta libraries by using iRepertoire HTBI primers and running Arm-PCR on CDR3 regions. Original methodology: The study identified about 60 TRBV and 13 to 15 TRBJ segments across samples. TCRdb independently ran MiXCR on the multiplex PCR reads; one entry per CDR3 protein. These V and J calls rely on TCRdb rather than the paper's analysis. Of around 480,000 distinct CDR3 sequences listed, under 20% were seen once; the top ten hold 10% to 15%. Time point meaning: newly diagnosed GD, antithyroid drugs for less than 3 months. There was RNA extracted from PBMCs, and the TCR library was made from it. The same sample was also used in a study of T cells in Graves' hyperthyroidism and ophthalmopathy. From that report: Diagnosing involved the use of clinical symptoms, serum thyroxine and TRAb, thyroid ultrasound and orbital computed tomography. Median prediction lead before ophthalmopathy onset was roughly 6 months with the model.

The sequence was collected from a man aged 35-49 years with Graves disease. The material sequenced was peripheral blood mononuclear cells (PBMCs), taken at new diagnosis, from a patient treated with antithyroid drugs.

CDR3 region: CASSQSHKQFF. CDR3 coding DNA: TGTGCCAGCAGCCAGTCACACAAGCAGTTCTTC. This chain links TRBV13 with TRBJ2-1; D remains unclear. The CDR3 consists of 11 residues. In germline, CDR1 is PRHDT, CDR2 FYEKMQ (reference sequence). V was cut by 5 bases and J by 11 bases, with 10 bases left in between.